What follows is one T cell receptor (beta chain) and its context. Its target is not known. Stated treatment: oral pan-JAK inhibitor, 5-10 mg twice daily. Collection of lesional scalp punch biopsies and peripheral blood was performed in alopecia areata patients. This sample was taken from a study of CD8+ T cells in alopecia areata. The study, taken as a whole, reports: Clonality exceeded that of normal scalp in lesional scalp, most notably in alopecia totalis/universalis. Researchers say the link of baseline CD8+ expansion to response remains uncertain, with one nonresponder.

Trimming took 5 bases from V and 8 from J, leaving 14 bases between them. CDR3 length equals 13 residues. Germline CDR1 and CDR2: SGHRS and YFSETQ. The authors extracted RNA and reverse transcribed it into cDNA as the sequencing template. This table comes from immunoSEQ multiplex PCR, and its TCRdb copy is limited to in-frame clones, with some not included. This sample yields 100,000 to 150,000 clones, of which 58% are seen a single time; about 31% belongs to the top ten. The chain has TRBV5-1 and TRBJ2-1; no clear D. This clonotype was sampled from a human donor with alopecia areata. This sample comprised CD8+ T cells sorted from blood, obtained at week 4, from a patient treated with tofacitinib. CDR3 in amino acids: CASSRDGLDEQFF. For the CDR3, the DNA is TGCGCCAGCAGTCGCGACGGGTTGGATGAGCAGTTCTTC.